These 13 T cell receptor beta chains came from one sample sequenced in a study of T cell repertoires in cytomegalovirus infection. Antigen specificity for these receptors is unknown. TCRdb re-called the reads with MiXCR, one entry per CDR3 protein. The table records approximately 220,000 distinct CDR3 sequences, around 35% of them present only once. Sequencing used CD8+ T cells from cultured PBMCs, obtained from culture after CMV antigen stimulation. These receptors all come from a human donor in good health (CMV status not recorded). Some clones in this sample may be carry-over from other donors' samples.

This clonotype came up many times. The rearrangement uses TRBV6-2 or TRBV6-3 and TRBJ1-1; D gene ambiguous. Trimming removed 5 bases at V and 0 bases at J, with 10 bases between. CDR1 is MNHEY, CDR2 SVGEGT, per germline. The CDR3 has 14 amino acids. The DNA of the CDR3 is TGTGCCAGCAGTAAATGGGCCTTGAACACTGAAGCTTTCTTT. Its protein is CASSKWALNTEAFF.

The CDR3 loop reads CASRPGSDGYTF. Here the CDR3 DNA reads TGCGCCAGCAGACCAGGGAGCGATGGCTACACCTTC. The V and J genes are TRBV5-1 and TRBJ1-2; TRBD1 might be the D (5 bases). Germline assignment: CDR1 SGHRS and CDR2 YFSETQ. V shed 5 bases and J shed 6 bases, with 11 bases lying between them. The CDR3 is 12 residues long.

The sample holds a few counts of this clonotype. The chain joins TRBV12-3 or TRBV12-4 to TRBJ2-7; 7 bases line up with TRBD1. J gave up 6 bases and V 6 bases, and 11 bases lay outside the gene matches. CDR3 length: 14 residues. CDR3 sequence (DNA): TGTGCCAGCAGGCCTGGACAGGATCTGGGCGAGCAGTACTTC. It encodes CASRPGQDLGEQYF.

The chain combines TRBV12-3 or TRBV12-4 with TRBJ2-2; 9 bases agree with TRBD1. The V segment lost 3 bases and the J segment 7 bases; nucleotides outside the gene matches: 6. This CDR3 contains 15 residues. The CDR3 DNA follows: TGTGCCAGCAGTTTTACAGGGGGCGCTGTCGGGGAGCTGTTTTTT. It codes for CASSFTGGAVGELFF.

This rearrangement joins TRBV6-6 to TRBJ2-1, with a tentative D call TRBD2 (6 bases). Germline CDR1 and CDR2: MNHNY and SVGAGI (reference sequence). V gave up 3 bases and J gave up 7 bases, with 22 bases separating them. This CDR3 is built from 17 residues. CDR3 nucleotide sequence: TGTGCCAGCAGTTATAGGAGGGAGGCTTGGGGTGAAAATGAGCAGTTCTTC. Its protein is CASSYRREAWGENEQFF.

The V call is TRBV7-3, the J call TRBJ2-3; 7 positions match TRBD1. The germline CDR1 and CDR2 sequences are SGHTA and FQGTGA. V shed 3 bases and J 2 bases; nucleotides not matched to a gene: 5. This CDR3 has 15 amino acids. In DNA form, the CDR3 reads TGTGCCAGCAGCTTCCGGGACAGAACCACAGATACGCAGTATTTT. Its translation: CASSFRDRTTDTQYF.

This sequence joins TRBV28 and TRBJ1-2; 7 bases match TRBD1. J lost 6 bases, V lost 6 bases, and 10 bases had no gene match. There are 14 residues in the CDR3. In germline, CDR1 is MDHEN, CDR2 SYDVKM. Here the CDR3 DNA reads TGTGCCAGCAGCTCTCTTGGGACAGAGGATGGCTACACCTTC. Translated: CASSSLGTEDGYTF.

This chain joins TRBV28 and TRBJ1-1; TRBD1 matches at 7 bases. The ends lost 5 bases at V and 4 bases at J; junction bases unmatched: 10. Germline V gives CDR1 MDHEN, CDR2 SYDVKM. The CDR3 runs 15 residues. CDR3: CASSPDRAVGTEAFF. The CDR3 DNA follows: TGTGCCAGCAGTCCCGACAGGGCCGTGGGCACTGAAGCTTTCTTT.

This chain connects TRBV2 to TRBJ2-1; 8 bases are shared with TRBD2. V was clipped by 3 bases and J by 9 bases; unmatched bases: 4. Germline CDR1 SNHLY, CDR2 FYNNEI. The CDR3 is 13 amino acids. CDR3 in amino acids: CASSDGLAGEQFF. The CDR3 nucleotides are TGTGCCAGCAGTGATGGACTAGCTGGTGAGCAGTTCTTC.

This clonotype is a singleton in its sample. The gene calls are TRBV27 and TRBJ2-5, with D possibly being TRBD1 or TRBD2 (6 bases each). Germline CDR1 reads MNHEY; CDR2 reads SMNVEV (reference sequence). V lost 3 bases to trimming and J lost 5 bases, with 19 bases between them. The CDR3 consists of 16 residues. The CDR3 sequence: CASSFYRGGRGETQYF. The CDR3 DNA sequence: TGTGCCAGCAGTTTCTACCGTGGGGGGCGCGGGGAGACCCAGTACTTC.

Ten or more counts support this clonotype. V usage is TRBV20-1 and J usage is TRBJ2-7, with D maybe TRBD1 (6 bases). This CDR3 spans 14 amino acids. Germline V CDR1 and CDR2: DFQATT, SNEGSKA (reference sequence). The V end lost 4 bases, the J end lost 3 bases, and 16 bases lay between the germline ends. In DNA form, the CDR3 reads TGCAGTGCTAAGCCTTTGGACAGCGACTACGAGCAGTACTTC. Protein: CSAKPLDSDYEQYF.

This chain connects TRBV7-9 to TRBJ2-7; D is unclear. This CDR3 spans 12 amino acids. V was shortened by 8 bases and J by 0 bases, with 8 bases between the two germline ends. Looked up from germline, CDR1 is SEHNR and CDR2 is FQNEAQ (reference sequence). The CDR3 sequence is CASGSSSYEQYF. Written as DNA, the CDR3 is TGTGCCAGCGGTTCGAGCTCCTACGAGCAGTACTTC. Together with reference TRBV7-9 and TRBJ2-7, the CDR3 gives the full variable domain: DTGVSQNPRHKITKRGQNVTFRCDPISEHNRLYWYRQTLGQGPEFLTYFQNEAQLEKSRLLSDRFSAERPKGSFSTLEIQRTEQGDSAMYLCASGSSSYEQYFGPGTRLTVT.

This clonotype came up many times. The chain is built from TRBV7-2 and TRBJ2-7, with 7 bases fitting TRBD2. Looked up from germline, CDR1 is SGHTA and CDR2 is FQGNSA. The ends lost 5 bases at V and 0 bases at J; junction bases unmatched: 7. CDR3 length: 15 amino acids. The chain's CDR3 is CASSRPGLPSYEQYF. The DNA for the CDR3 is TGTGCCAGCAGCAGACCGGGACTACCCTCCTACGAGCAGTACTTC.